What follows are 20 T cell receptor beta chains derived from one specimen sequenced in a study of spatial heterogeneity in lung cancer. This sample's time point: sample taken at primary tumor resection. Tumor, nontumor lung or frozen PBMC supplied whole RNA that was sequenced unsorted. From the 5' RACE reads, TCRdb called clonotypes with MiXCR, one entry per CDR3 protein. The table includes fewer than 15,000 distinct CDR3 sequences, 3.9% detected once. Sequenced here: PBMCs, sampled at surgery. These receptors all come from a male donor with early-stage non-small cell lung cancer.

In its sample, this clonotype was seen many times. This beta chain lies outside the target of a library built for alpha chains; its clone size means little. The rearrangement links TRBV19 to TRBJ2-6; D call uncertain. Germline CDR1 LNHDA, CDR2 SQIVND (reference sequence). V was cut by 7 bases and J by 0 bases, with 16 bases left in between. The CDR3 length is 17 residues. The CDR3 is CASTRVEANSGANVLTF. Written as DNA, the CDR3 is TGTGCCAGTACTAGGGTAGAGGCCAACTCTGGGGCCAACGTCCTGACTTTC.

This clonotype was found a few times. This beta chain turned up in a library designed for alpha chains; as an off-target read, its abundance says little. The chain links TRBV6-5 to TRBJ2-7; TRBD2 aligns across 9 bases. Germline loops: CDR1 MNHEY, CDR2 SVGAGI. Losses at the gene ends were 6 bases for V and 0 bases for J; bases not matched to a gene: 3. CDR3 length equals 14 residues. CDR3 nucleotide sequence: TGTGCCAGCAGCCTAGCGGGAAGCTCCTACGAGCAGTACTTC. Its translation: CASSLAGSSYEQYF.

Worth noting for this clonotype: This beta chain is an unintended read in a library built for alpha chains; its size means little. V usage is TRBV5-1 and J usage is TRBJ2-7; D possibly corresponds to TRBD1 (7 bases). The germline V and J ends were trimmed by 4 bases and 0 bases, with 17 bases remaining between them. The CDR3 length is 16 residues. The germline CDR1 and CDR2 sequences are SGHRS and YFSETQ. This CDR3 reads CASSLGHRGGSYEQYF. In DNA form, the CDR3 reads TGCGCCAGCAGCCTAGGCCACAGGGGAGGCTCCTACGAGCAGTACTTC.

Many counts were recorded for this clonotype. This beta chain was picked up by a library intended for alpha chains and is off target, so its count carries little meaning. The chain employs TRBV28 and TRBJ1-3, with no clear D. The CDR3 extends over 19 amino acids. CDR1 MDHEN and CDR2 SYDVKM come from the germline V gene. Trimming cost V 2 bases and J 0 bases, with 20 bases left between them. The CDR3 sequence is CASSLGYLKPGPSGNTIYF. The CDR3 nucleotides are TGTGCCAGCAGTTTAGGATACTTAAAGCCGGGCCCCTCTGGAAACACCATATATTTT.

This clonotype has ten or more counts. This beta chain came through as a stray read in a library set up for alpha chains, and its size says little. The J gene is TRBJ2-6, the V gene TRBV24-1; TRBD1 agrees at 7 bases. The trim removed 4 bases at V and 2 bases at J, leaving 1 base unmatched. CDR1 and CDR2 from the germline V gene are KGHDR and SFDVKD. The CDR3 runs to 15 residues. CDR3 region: CATSETGAGANVLTF. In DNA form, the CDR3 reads TGTGCCACCAGTGAAACAGGGGCTGGGGCCAACGTCCTGACTTTC.

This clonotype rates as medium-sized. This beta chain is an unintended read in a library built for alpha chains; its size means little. The DNA of the CDR3 is TGCGCCAGCCGGTGCGGGGTTACAGATACGCAGTATTTT. It codes for CASRCGVTDTQYF. This chain joins TRBV23-1 and TRBJ2-3, with D tentatively TRBD2 (6 bases). TRBV23-1 is recorded as an ORF, its role being uncertain. V lost 8 bases and J lost 3, with 12 bases in between. There are 13 residues in the CDR3.

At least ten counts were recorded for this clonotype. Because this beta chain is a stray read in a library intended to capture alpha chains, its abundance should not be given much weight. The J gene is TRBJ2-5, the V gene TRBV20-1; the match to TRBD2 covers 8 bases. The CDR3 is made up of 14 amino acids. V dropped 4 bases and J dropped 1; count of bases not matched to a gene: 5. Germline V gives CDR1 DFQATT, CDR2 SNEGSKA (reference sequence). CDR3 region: CSATTGTSQETQYF. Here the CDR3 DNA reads TGCAGTGCTACTACTGGGACTAGCCAAGAGACCCAGTACTTC.

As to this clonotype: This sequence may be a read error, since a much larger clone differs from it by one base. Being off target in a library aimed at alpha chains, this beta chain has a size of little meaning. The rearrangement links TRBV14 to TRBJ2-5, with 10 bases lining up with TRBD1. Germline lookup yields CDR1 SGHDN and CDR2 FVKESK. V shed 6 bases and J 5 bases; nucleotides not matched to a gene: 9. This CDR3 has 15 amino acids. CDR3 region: CASRGTGAVHETQYF. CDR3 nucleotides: TGTGCCAGCAGGGGGACAGGGGCCGTCCATGAGACCCAGTACTTC.

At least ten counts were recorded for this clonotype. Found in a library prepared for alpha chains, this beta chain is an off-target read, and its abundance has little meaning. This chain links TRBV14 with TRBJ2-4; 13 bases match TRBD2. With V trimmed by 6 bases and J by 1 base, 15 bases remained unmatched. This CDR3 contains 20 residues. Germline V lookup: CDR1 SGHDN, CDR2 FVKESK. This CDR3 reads CASRPRGLAGAMAAKNIQYF. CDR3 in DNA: TGTGCCAGCAGACCACGCGGACTAGCGGGAGCAATGGCGGCCAAAAACATTCAGTACTTC. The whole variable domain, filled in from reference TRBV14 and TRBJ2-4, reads EAGVTQFPSHSVIEKGQTVTLRCDPISGHDNLYWYRRVMGKEIKFLLHFVKESKQDESGMPNNRFLAERTGGTYSTLKVQPAELEDSGVYFCASRPRGLAGAMAAKNIQYFGAGTRLSVL.

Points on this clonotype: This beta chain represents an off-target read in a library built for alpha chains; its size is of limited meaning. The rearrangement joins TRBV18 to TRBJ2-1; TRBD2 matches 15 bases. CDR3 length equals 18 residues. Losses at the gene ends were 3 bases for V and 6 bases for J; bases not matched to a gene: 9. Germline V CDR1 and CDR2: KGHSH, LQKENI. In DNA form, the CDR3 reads TGTGCCAGCTCACCTCGAGGGACTAGCGGGAGGAAATTCAATGAGCAGTTCTTC. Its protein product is CASSPRGTSGRKFNEQFF.

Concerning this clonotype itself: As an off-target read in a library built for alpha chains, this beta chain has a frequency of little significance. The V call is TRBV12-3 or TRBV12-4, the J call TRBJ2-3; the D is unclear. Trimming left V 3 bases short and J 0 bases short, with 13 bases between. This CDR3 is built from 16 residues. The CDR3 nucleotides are TGTGCCAGCAGTTTGGGAAACTGGGGAAGCACAGATACGCAGTATTTT. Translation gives CASSLGNWGSTDTQYF.

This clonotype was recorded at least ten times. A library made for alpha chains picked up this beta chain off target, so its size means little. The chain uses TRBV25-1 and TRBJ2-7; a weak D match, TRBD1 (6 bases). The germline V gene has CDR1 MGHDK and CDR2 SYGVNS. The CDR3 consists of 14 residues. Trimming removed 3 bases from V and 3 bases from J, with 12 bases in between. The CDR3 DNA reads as TGTGCCAGCAGTGACAGGGGTCAAGGCTACGAGCAGTACTTC. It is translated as CASSDRGQGYEQYF.

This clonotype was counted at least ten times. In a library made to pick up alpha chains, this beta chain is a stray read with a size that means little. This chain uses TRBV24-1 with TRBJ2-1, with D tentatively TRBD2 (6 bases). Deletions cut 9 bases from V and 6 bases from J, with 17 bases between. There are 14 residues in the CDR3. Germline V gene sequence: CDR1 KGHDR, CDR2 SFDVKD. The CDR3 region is CATRGRDSPNEQFF. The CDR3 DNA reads TGTGCCACCCGAGGGCGGGACTCGCCCAATGAGCAGTTCTTC.

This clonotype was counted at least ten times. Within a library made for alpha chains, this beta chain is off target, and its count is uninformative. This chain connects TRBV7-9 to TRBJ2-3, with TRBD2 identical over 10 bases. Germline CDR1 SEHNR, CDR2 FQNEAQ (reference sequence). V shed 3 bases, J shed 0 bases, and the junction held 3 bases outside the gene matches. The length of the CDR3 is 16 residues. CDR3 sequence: CASSLGLALSTDTQYF. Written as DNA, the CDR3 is TGTGCCAGCAGCTTGGGACTAGCGCTTAGCACAGATACGCAGTATTTT.

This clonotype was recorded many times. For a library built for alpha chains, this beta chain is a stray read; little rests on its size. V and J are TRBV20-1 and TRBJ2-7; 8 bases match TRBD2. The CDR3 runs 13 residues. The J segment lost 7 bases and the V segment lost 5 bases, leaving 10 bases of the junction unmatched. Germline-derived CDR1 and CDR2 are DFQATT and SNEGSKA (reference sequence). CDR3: CSAVWSGRNEQYF. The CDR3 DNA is TGCAGTGCTGTTTGGAGCGGGAGAAATGAGCAGTACTTC.

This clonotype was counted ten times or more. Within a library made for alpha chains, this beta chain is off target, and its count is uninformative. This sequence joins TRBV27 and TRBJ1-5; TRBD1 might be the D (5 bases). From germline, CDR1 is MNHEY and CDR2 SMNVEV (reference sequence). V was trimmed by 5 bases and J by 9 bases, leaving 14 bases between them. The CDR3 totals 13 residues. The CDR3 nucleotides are TGTGCCAGCAGTCCCGGGACTCTCGGGCCCCAGCATTTT. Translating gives CASSPGTLGPQHF.

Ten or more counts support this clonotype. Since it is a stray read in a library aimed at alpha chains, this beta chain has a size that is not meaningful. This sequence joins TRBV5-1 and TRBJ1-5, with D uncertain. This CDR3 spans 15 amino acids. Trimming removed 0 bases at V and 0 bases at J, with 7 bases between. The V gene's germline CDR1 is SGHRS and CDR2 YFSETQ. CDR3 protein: CASSLEGISNQPQHF. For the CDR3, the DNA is TGCGCCAGCAGCTTGGAGGGAATTAGCAATCAGCCCCAGCATTTT. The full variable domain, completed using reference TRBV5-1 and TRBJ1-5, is KAGVTQTPRYLIKTRGQQVTLSCSPISGHRSVSWYQQTPGQGLQFLFEYFSETQRNKGNFPGRFSGRQFSNSRSEMNVSTLELGDSALYLCASSLEGISNQPQHFGDGTRLSIL.

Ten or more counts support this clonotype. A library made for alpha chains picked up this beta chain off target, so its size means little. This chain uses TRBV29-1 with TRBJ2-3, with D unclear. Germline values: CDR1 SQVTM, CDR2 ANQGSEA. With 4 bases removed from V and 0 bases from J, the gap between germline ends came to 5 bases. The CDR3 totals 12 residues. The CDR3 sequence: CSVATSTDTQYF. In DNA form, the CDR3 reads TGCAGCGTTGCTACTAGCACAGATACGCAGTATTTT.

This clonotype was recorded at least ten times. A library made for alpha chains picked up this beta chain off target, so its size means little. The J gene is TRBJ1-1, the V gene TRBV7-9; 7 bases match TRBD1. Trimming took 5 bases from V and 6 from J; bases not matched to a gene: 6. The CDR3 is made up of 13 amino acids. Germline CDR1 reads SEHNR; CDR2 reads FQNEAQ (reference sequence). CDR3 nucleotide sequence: TGTGCCAGCAGCCGACAGGGTTTGGCTGAAGCTTTCTTT. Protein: CASSRQGLAEAFF.

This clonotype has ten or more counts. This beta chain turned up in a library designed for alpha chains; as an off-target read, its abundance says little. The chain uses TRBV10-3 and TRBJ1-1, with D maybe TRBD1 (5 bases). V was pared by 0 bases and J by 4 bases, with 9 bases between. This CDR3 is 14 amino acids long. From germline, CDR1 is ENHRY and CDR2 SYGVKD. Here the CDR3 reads CAISESGGRTEAFF. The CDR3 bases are TGTGCCATCAGTGAGTCTGGGGGACGCACTGAAGCTTTCTTT.